This T cell receptor beta chain stems from a study of blood T cell repertoires in COVID-19. Germline V gene lookup returns CDR1 MDHEN and CDR2 SYDVKM. V shed 2 bases, J shed 4 bases, and the junction held 10 bases outside the gene matches. This CDR3 is built from 16 residues. Study processing details: Reference gene primer amplification gave nucleated cell count estimates. Measured with immunoSEQ multiplex PCR; TCRdb has only the in-frame clones, and not every one. V and J calls and clone size are copied from that table; D and trimming were computed from the DNA. The table has nearly 200,000 clones, around four fifths seen once.

This chain connects TRBV28 to TRBJ1-2, with 7 bases that match TRBD1. The TCR sequence derives from a man in his 60s with COVID-19, enrolled during active disease. Specimen: peripheral blood. The CDR3 reads CASSLPSPSGGYGYTF. DNA for the CDR3: TGTGCCAGCAGTTTACCGAGCCCCTCAGGGGGCTATGGCTACACCTTC.